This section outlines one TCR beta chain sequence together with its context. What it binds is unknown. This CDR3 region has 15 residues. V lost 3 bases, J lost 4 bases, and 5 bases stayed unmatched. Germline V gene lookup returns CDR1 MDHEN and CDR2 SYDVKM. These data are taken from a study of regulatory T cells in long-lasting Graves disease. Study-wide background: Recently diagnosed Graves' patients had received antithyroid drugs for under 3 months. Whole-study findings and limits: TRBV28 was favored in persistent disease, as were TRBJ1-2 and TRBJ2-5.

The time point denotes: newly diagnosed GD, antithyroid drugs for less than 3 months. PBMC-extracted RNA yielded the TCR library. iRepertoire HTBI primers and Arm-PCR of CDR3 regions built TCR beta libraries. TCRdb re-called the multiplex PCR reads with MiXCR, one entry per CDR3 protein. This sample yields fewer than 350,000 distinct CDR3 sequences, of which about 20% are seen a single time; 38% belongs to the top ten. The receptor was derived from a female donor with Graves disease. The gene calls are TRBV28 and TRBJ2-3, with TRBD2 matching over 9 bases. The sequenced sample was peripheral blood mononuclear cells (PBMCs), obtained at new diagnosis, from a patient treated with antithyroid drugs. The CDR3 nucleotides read TGTGCCAGCAGTTTTAGCGGGAGAATCGCAGATACGCAGTATTTT. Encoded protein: CASSFSGRIADTQYF.